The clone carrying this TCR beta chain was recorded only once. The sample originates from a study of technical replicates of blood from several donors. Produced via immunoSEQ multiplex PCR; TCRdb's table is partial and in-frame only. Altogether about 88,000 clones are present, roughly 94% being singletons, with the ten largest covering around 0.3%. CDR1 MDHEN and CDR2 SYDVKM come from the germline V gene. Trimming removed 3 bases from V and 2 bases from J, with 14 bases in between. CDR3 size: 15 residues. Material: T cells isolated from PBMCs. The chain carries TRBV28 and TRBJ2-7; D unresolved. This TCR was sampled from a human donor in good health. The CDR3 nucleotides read TGTGCCAGCAGTTTTCCCCAGGAAAATACCTACGAGCAGTACTTC. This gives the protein CASSFPQENTYEQYF.